A selection of T cell receptor beta chains follows, all from one sample in a study of cytomegalovirus exposure and HLA in healthy donors. Sequencing used immunoSEQ multiplex PCR; TCRdb keeps in-frame clones, though not all of them. The data contain approximately 170,000 clones, approximately 81% of them seen just once; the ten biggest clones take up 1%. Material: PBMCs. The receptors were gathered from a boy younger than 10 in good health and CMV-seronegative. The CDR3 runs from the conserved cysteine through the conserved F or W. Each record gives: V gene, D gene, J gene, clone size, CDR3 protein, CDR3 DNA. D genes are given only for firm matches. Expanded clones are given a class, and other clones once, few, many or no size at all.

V gene: TRBV2
D gene: .
J gene: TRBJ2-7
clone size: .
CDR3 protein: CASSTSLAYEQYF
CDR3 DNA: TGTGCCAGCAGCACTAGCCTGGCCTACGAGCAGTACTTC

V gene: TRBV19
D gene: .
J gene: TRBJ2-6
clone size: .
CDR3 protein: CASTLFGGMATGANVLTF
CDR3 DNA: TGTGCCAGTACCCTATTCGGGGGTATGGCCACTGGGGCCAACGTCCTGACTTTC

V gene: TRBV7-9
D gene: TRBD1
J gene: TRBJ2-7
clone size: .
CDR3 protein: CASRRPGGSSYEQYF
CDR3 DNA: TGTGCCAGCAGGCGTCCAGGGGGTAGCTCCTACGAGCAGTACTTC

V gene: TRBV5-1
D gene: TRBD1
J gene: TRBJ2-1
clone size: .
CDR3 protein: CASSSGTVNHNEQFF
CDR3 DNA: TGCGCCAGCAGCTCCGGGACAGTAAATCACAATGAGCAGTTCTTC

V gene: TRBV9
D gene: TRBD2
J gene: TRBJ2-7
clone size: once
CDR3 protein: CASSVEAGGPYEQYF
CDR3 DNA: TGTGCCAGCAGCGTAGAGGCGGGAGGGCCATACGAGCAGTACTTC

V gene: TRBV4-1
D gene: .
J gene: TRBJ1-6
clone size: few
CDR3 protein: CASSQDPQAPLHF
CDR3 DNA: TGCGCCAGCAGCCAAGACCCGCAGGCACCCCTCCACTTT

V gene: TRBV28
D gene: .
J gene: TRBJ1-2
clone size: .
CDR3 protein: CASTPRQYGYTF
CDR3 DNA: TGTGCCAGCACTCCCAGACAGTATGGCTACACCTTC

V gene: TRBV5-1
D gene: TRBD2
J gene: TRBJ2-7
clone size: .
CDR3 protein: CASSFLSGSHSYEQYF
CDR3 DNA: TGCGCCAGCAGCTTCCTTAGCGGGAGCCACTCCTACGAGCAGTACTTC

V gene: TRBV18
D gene: TRBD1
J gene: TRBJ1-3
clone size: .
CDR3 protein: CASSRDRISGNTIYF
CDR3 DNA: TGTGCCAGCTCACGGGACAGGATCTCTGGAAACACCATATATTTT

V gene: TRBV5-4
D gene: .
J gene: TRBJ2-2
clone size: .
CDR3 protein: CASSLVLVRTGNTGELFF
CDR3 DNA: TGTGCCAGCAGCTTGGTTTTGGTACGAACTGGGAACACCGGGGAGCTGTTTTTT

V gene: TRBV19
D gene: TRBD2
J gene: TRBJ2-3
clone size: .
CDR3 protein: CASSITASGTGADTQYF
CDR3 DNA: TGTGCCAGTAGTATAACGGCTAGCGGGACGGGGGCAGATACGCAGTATTTT

V gene: TRBV27
D gene: .
J gene: TRBJ1-3
clone size: .
CDR3 protein: CASREAYGSGNTIYF
CDR3 DNA: TGTGCCAGCAGGGAGGCCTATGGCAGCGGAAACACCATATATTTT

V gene: TRBV19
D gene: .
J gene: TRBJ1-5
clone size: .
CDR3 protein: CASSIEAFQPQHF
CDR3 DNA: TGTGCCAGTAGTATAGAGGCATTTCAGCCCCAGCATTTT

V gene: TRBV15
D gene: TRBD2
J gene: TRBJ2-3
clone size: .
CDR3 protein: CATSRSLAGRSTDTQYF
CDR3 DNA: TGTGCCACCAGCAGGAGTTTAGCGGGACGTAGCACAGATACGCAGTATTTT

V gene: TRBV2
D gene: .
J gene: TRBJ1-1
clone size: once
CDR3 protein: CASSERGNTEAFF
CDR3 DNA: TGTGCCAGCAGTGAGAGAGGGAACACTGAAGCTTTCTTT

V gene: TRBV6-5
D gene: .
J gene: TRBJ2-5
clone size: .
CDR3 protein: CASSYSRGFGETQYF
CDR3 DNA: TGTGCCAGCAGTTACTCGAGAGGGTTTGGAGAGACCCAGTACTTC

V gene: TRBV10-3
D gene: TRBD1
J gene: TRBJ1-1
clone size: .
CDR3 protein: CAISRDRVGTEAFF
CDR3 DNA: TGTGCCATATCCCGGGACAGGGTTGGGACTGAAGCTTTCTTT

V gene: TRBV2
D gene: .
J gene: TRBJ1-5
clone size: .
CDR3 protein: CASSEIEQARRPQHF
CDR3 DNA: TGTGCCAGCAGTGAAATAGAACAGGCTCGACGGCCCCAGCATTTT

V gene: TRBV19
D gene: .
J gene: TRBJ1-1
clone size: .
CDR3 protein: CASTPGQNTEAFF
CDR3 DNA: TGTGCCAGCACCCCAGGTCAGAACACTGAAGCTTTCTTT

V gene: TRBV28
D gene: .
J gene: TRBJ1-5
clone size: .
CDR3 protein: CASSLFRISNQPQHF
CDR3 DNA: TGTGCCAGCAGTTTATTTCGTATAAGCAATCAGCCCCAGCATTTT